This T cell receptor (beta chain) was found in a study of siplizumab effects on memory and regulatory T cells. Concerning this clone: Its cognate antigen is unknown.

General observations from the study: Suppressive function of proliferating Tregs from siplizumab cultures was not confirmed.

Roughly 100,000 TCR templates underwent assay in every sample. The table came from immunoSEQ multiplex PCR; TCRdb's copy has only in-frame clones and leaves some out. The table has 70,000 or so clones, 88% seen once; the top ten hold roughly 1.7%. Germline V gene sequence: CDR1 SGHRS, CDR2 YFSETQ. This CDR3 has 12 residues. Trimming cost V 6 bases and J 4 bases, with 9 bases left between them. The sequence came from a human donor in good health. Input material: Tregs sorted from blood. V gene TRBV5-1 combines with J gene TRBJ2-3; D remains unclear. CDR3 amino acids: CASKAEADTQYF. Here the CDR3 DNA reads TGCGCCAGCAAGGCAGAGGCAGATACGCAGTATTTT. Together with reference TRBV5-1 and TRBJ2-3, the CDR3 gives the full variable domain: KAGVTQTPRYLIKTRGQQVTLSCSPISGHRSVSWYQQTPGQGLQFLFEYFSETQRNKGNFPGRFSGRQFSNSRSEMNVSTLELGDSALYLCASKAEADTQYFGPGTRLTVL.